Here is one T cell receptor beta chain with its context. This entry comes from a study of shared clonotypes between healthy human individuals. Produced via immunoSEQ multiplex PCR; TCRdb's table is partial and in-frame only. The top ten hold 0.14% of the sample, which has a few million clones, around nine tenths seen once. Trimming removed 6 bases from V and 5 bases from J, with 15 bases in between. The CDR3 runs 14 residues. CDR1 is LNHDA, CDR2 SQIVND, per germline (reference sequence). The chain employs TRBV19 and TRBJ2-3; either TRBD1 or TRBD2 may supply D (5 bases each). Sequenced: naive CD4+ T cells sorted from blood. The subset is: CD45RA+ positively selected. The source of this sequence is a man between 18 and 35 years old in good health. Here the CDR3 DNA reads TGTGCCAGTAGCATATCGGGGCGAAGAGATACGCAGTATTTT. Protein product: CASSISGRRDTQYF.